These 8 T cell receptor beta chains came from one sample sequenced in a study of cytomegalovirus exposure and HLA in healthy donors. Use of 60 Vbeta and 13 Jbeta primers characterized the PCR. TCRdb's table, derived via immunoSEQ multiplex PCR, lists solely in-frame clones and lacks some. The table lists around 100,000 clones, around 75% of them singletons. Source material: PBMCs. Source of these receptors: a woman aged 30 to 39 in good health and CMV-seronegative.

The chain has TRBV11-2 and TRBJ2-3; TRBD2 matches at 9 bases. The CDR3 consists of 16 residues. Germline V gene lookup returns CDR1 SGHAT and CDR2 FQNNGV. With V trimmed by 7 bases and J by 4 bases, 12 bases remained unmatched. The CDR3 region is CASNQPTGTSPDTQYF. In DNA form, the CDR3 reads TGTGCCAGCAACCAACCGACCGGGACTAGCCCAGATACGCAGTATTTT.

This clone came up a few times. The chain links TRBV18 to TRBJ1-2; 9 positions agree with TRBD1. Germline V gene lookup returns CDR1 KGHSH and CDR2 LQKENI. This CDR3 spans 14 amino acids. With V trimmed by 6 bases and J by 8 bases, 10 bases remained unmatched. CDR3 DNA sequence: TGTGCCAGCTCCCATATACAGGGGGCGGAAGGCTACACCTTC. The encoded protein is CASSHIQGAEGYTF.

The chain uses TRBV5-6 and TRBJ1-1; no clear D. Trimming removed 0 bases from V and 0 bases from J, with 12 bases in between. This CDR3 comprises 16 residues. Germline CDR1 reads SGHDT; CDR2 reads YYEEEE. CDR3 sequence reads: CASSLAGRSMNTEAFF. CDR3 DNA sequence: TGTGCCAGCAGCTTGGCCGGCAGGTCCATGAACACTGAAGCTTTCTTT.

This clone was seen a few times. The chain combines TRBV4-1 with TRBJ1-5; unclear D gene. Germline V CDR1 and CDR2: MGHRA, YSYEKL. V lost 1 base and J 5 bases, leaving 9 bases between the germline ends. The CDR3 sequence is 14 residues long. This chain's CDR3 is CASSQGRQDQPQHF. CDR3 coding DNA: TGCGCCAGCAGCCAAGGACGGCAGGATCAGCCCCAGCATTTT.

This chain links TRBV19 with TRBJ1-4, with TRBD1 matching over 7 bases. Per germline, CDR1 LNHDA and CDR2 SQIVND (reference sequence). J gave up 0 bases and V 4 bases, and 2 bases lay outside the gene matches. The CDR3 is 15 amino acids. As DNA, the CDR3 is TGTGCCAGTAGTACCGACAGGGCAACTAATGAAAAACTGTTTTTT. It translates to CASSTDRATNEKLFF.

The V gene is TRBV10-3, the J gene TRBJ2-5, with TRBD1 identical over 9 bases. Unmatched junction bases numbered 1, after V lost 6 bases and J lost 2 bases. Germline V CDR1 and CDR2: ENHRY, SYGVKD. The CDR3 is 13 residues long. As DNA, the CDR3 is TGTGCCATCAGCGACAGGGGGCAAGAGACCCAGTACTTC. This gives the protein CAISDRGQETQYF.

The CDR3 DNA sequence: TGTGCCAGCAGTTCACACCCCCAGCCCCAGCATTTT. Residues: CASSSHPQPQHF. The chain carries TRBV6-1 and TRBJ1-5; D not resolved. V dropped 5 bases and J dropped 7 bases, with 9 bases sitting between them. Germline CDR1 and CDR2: MNHNS and SASEGT. The length of the CDR3 is 12 residues.

Here the CDR3 DNA reads TGTGCCAGCTCCCCTAGGAACCAAGAGACCCAGTACTTC. This codes for CASSPRNQETQYF. The chain uses TRBV7-2 and TRBJ2-5, with D unresolved. CDR3 length: 13 amino acids. V was pared by 8 bases and J by 0 bases, with 10 bases between. Germline V lookup: CDR1 SGHTA, CDR2 FQGNSA.